This TCR beta chain originates from a study of shared T cell receptors in the human thymus. Sequencing used immunoSEQ multiplex PCR; TCRdb keeps in-frame clones, though not all of them. The sample holds hundreds of thousands of clones; around 87% are singletons and the top ten take 0.0094%. V lost 0 bases and J lost 5; bases outside the gene matches: 9. CDR1 is MDHEN, CDR2 SYDVKM, per germline. This CDR3 is built from 16 residues. The data were also submitted as part of a second study, on human thymus T cells. As that report states: Healthy Finnish infants undergoing corrective surgery for congenital heart defects provided the donor material. What related research reported was that thymic repertoires overlapped highly among unrelated individuals.

This sequence originates from a boy under two years old with a congenital heart defect. This chain uses TRBV28 with TRBJ2-5; 7 bases match TRBD1. The sample was thymocytes. The CDR3 DNA sequence: TGTGCCAGCAGTTTATGTGGGGACAGAAGGAGCGAGACCCAGTACTTC. It yields the protein CASSLCGDRRSETQYF.